What follows is one TCR beta chain and its context. This sample also contains other DNA sequences that code for the same CDR3. In the original analysis: Amplified reference gene primers provided the basis for estimating nucleated cell counts. Assay: immunoSEQ multiplex PCR; the TCRdb copy retains only in-frame clones and omits some. That table supplies the V and J calls and clone size; D and trimming were determined from the DNA. The sample has some 260,000 clones, 82% seen once; the top ten hold 4% to 6%. This sample was taken from a study of blood T cell repertoires in COVID-19. Study at large: Acute and convalescent COVID-19 samples came from the United States, Italy and Spain. Sources were T cells, B-cell-depleted T cells, or PBMCs; the material itself was cDNA or gDNA.

The V gene lost 0 bases and the J gene lost 5 bases, with 8 bases spanning the gap. From germline, CDR1 is SGHRS and CDR2 YFSETQ. The CDR3 has 13 amino acids. The chain couples TRBV5-1 to TRBJ1-1, with D uncertain. The source is a woman aged 80 or older with active or convalescent COVID-19. The sample consisted of peripheral blood. The CDR3 coding sequence is TGCGCCAGCAGCTTGGCCCCGGGTACTGAAGCTTTCTTT. Translation: CASSLAPGTEAFF.